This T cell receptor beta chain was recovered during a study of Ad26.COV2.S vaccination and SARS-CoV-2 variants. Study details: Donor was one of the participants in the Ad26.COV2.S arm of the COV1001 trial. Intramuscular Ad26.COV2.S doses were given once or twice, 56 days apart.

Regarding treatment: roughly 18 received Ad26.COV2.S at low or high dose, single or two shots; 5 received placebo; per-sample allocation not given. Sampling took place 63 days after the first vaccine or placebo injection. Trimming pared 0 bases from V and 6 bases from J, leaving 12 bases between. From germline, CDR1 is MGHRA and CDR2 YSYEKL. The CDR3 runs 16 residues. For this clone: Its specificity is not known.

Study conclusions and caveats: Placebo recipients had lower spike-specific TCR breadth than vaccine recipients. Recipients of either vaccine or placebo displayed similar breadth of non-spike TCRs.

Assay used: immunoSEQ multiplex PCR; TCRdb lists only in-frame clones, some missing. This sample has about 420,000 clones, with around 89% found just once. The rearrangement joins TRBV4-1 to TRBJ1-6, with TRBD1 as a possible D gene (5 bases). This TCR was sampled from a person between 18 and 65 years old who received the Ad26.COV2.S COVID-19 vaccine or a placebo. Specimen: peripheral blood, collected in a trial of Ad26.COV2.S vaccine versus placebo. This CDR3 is CASSQDAGRFNSPLHF. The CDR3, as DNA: TGCGCCAGCAGCCAAGATGCAGGGAGGTTTAATTCACCCCTCCACTTT.